This record covers a single T cell receptor beta chain. TCRdb processed the 5' RACE reads anew with MiXCR; each CDR3 protein has one entry. The sample shows over 450,000 distinct CDR3 sequences, roughly 20% of them seen only once. The sample is drawn from a study of T-cell memory formation after mild COVID-19. V lost 0 bases and J lost 3, with 12 bases in between. Germline V gene lookup returns CDR1 SEHNR and CDR2 FQNEAQ (reference sequence). The CDR3 has 15 amino acids. Sequenced: PBMCs or a T cell subset sorted from them (not recorded which). The TCR was taken from an adult woman who had mild COVID-19 (a few samples of this study predate the infection). Cell type and time point are not known. The J gene is TRBJ2-7, the V gene TRBV7-9, with D tentatively TRBD2 (6 bases). CDR3 nucleotides: TGTGCCAGCAGCTTAGCAGGTGGGAGGTACTACGAGCAGTACTTC. Residues: CASSLAGGRYYEQYF. The complete variable domain, with remaining parts taken from reference TRBV7-9 and TRBJ2-7, reads DTGVSQNPRHKITKRGQNVTFRCDPISEHNRLYWYRQTLGQGPEFLTYFQNEAQLEKSRLLSDRFSAERPKGSFSTLEIQRTEQGDSAMYLCASSLAGGRYYEQYFGPGTRLTVT.